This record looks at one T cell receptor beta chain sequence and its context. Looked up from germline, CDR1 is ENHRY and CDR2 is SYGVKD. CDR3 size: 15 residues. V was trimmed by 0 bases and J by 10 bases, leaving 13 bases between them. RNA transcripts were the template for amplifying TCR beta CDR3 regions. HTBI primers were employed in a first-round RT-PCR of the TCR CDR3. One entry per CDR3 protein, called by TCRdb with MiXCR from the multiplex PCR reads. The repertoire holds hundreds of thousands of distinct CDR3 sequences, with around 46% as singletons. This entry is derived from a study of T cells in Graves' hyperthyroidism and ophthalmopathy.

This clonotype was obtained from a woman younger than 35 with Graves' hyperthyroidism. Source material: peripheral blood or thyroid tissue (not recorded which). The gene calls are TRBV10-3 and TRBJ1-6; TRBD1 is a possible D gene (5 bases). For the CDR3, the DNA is TGTGCCATCAGTGAGTCTTTGGGGGAATTCTCACCCCTCCACTTT. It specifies CAISESLGEFSPLHF.